This T cell receptor (beta chain) derives from a study of blood T cell repertoires in COVID-19. Study information: Sites across the United States, Italy and Spain contributed samples from acute and convalescent COVID-19. The analysed material was cDNA or gDNA that came from T cells, B-cell-depleted T cells, or PBMCs.

Only a few counts were recorded for this clone. From germline, CDR1 is SGHDT and CDR2 YYEEEE. This CDR3 region has 17 residues. V lost 4 bases and J 6 bases, leaving 23 bases between the germline ends. Original analysis: Amplifying reference gene primers gave estimates of nucleated cell counts. TCRdb's copy holds only in-frame clones and misses some; the assay was immunoSEQ multiplex PCR. That table supplies the V and J calls and clone size; D and trimming were determined from the DNA. This table holds 200,000 to 250,000 clones, over 70% found once. The sequencing sample was made of peripheral blood. The chain is built from TRBV5-6 and TRBJ2-1; tentative D call: TRBD2 (5 bases). The TCR comes from a woman in her seventies with acute or convalescent COVID-19. Here the CDR3 reads CASSLPYRLGSSNEQFF. In DNA, the CDR3 is TGTGCCAGCAGCCTACCGTACCGTCTAGGGAGCTCCAATGAGCAGTTCTTC. Together with reference TRBV5-6 and TRBJ2-1, the CDR3 gives the full variable domain: DAGVTQSPTHLIKTRGQQVTLRCSPKSGHDTVSWYQQALGQGPQFIFQYYEEEERQRGNFPDRFSGHQFPNYSSELNVNALLLGDSALYLCASSLPYRLGSSNEQFFGPGTRLTVL.